This T cell receptor beta chain originates from a study of CD8 T cells in Susac syndrome. V was cut by 5 bases and J by 6 bases, with 16 bases left in between. The germline CDR1 and CDR2 sequences are SEHNR and FQNEAQ (reference sequence). The CDR3 extends over 14 amino acids. RNA in amounts of roughly 0.5 to 1 ug was reverse transcribed with random hexamers. MiXCR, applied by TCRdb to the immunoSEQ multiplex PCR reads, yields one record per CDR3 protein. The sample includes approximately 100,000 distinct CDR3 sequences, around 92% seen only once; the top ten take 0.12%. CD8+ and CD4+ T cells were negatively isolated; TEMRA cells were FACS-enriched.

The sequence was collected from a human donor in good health. Sequencing input: CD8+ T cells from PBMCs. The chain carries TRBV7-9 and TRBJ1-2, with D unresolved. The CDR3 loop is CASSLSRIRDGYTF. The DNA of the CDR3 is TGTGCCAGCAGCCTGTCCCGTATCCGTGATGGCTACACCTTC.